This entry features one T cell receptor beta chain sequence. Its target is not known. Noted time point: cycle 4 day 1 (C4D1), after less than seven weeks of nivolumab. Autologous stem cell transplantation was followed by relapse in every patient, and brentuximab vedotin exposure varied. Magnetic negative selection was used to purify CD4+ T cells from thawed PBMCs. The sample originates from a study of PD-1 blockade in classical Hodgkin lymphoma. Study results and limitations: TCR diversity in CD4+, not CD8+, cells rose significantly by C4D1. The authors have not defined what causes the repertoire differences, possibly disease activity or prior therapy. Lower baseline TCR diversity marked trial partial responders and progressors.

V dropped 5 bases and J dropped 6; count of bases not matched to a gene: 3. From germline, CDR1 is MNHEY and CDR2 SVGAGI. CDR3 length: 13 residues. Assay: immunoSEQ multiplex PCR; the TCRdb copy retains only in-frame clones and omits some. The sample lists approximately 20,000 clones; less than 85% were seen once. The rearrangement links TRBV6-5 to TRBJ1-4; the match to TRBD1 covers 7 bases. The sequence was collected from a human donor with classical Hodgkin lymphoma. The starting material was CD4+ T cells from blood, obtained before the fourth cycle of nivolumab. In nucleotides, the CDR3 is TGTGCCAGCAGTGGCGACAGGGATGAAAAACTGTTTTTT. It encodes CASSGDRDEKLFF.